This entry lists 5 T cell receptor beta chains sequenced from one sample in a study of CD8 T cells in ankylosing spondylitis. MiXCR, run by TCRdb on the 5' RACE reads, gives a single entry per CDR3 protein. The repertoire has 250,000 to 400,000 distinct CDR3 sequences, 9.5% to 13% of them found once; the top ten carry about 10%. Sequenced sample: blood, either unsorted or a sorted T cell fraction (not recorded which). The source is a female donor with ankylosing spondylitis or in good health (not recorded which).

This clonotype was detected ten times or more. The chain recombines TRBV27 with TRBJ2-1, with 8 bases fitting TRBD2. The V segment lost 4 bases and the J segment 0 bases; nucleotides outside the gene matches: 14. This CDR3 has 19 residues. Germline CDR1 is MNHEY and CDR2 is SMNVEV (reference sequence). This CDR3 reads CASSWFTSGPFSSYNEQFF. The CDR3 DNA follows: TGTGCCAGCAGTTGGTTCACTAGCGGTCCATTTAGCTCCTACAATGAGCAGTTCTTC.

This clonotype was counted between two and nine times. This chain connects TRBV7-9 to TRBJ2-2, with TRBD1 matching 7 bases. V was clipped by 1 base and J by 7 bases; unmatched bases: 6. The CDR3 totals 15 residues. Germline V gives CDR1 SEHNR, CDR2 FQNEAQ (reference sequence). CDR3 sequence: CASSLGGQRGGELFF. In DNA, the CDR3 is TGTGCCAGCAGCTTAGGGGGACAGCGAGGCGGGGAGCTGTTTTTT. Variable domain in full (rest from reference TRBV7-9 and TRBJ2-2): DTGVSQNPRHKITKRGQNVTFRCDPISEHNRLYWYRQTLGQGPEFLTYFQNEAQLEKSRLLSDRFSAERPKGSFSTLEIQRTEQGDSAMYLCASSLGGQRGGELFFGEGSRLTVL.

About this clonotype: A much larger clone differs by one base, so this may be a read error. The chain carries TRBV7-2 and TRBJ2-2; the D call may be TRBD1 or TRBD2 (6 bases each). CDR1 SGHTA and CDR2 FQGNSA come from the germline V gene. The CDR3 consists of 14 residues. CDR3 protein: CASSLNRVEGEVFF. In nucleotides, the CDR3 is TGTGCCAGCAGCTTAAACAGGGTTGAGGGGGAGGTGTTTTTT.

This clonotype was counted many times. The rearrangement joins TRBV20-1 to TRBJ2-1, with TRBD1 identical over 7 bases. CDR3 length: 13 residues. Unmatched junction bases numbered 4, after V lost 1 base and J lost 7 bases. Germline-derived CDR1 and CDR2 are DFQATT and SNEGSKA (reference sequence). CDR3 region: CSARGQGTNEQFF. CDR3 sequence (DNA): TGCAGTGCTAGAGGACAGGGCACGAATGAGCAGTTCTTC.

The chain is built from TRBV27 and TRBJ2-3; 7 bases line up with TRBD2. CDR1 MNHEY and CDR2 SMNVEV come from the germline V gene (reference sequence). The length of the CDR3 is 16 residues. V was pared by 5 bases and J by 1 base, with 9 bases of the junction left unmatched. The DNA for the CDR3 is TGTGCCAGCAGTCCTTCGAGCGGGGAGCGCACAGATACGCAGTATTTT. This gives the protein CASSPSSGERTDTQYF.